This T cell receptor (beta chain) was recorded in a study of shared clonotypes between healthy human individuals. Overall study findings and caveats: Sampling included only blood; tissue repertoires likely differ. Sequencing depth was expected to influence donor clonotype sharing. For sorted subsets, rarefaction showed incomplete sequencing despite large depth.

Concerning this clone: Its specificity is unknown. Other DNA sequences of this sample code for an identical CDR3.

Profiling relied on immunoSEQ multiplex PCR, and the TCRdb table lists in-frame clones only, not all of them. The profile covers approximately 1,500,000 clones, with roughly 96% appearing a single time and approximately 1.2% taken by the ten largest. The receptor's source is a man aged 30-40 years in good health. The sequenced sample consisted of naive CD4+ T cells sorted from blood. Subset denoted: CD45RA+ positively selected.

CDR3 in DNA: TGCGCCAGCAGCTTGGGAAGGCCGACAGATACGCAGTATTTT. Amino acid sequence: CASSLGRPTDTQYF. The chain is built from TRBV5-1 and TRBJ2-3; D is ambiguous. This CDR3 has 14 amino acids. Trimming shortened V by 0 bases and J by 3 bases, and 8 bases separated the two germline ends. The germline V gene has CDR1 SGHRS and CDR2 YFSETQ.